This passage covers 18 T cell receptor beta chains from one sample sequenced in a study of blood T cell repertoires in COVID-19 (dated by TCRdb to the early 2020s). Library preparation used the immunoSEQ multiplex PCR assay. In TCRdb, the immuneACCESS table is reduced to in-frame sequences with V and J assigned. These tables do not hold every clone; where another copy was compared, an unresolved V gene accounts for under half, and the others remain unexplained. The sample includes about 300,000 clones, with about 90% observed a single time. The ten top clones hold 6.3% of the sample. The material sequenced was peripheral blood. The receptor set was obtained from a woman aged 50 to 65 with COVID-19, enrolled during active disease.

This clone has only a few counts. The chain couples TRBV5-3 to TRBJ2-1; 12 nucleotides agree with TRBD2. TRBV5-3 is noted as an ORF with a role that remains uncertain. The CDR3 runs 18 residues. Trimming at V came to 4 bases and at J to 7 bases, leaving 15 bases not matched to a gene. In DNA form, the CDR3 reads TGTGCCAGAAGCCCCATGAGACTAGCGGGAGATTTGATGAATGAGCAGTTCTTC. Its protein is CARSPMRLAGDLMNEQFF.

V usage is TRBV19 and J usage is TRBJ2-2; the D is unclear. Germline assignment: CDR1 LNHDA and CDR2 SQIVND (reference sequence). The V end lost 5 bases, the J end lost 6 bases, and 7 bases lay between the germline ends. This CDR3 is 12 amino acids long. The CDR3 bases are TGTGCCAGTAGTTTCCAGGCCGGGGAGCTGTTTTTT. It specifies CASSFQAGELFF.

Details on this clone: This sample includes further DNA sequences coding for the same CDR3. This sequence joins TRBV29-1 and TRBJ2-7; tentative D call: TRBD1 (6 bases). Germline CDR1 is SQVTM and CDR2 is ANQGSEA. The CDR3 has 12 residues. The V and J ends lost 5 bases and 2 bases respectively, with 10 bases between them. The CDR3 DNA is TGCAGCGTTCAGACAGGAACCTACGAGCAGTACTTC. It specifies CSVQTGTYEQYF.

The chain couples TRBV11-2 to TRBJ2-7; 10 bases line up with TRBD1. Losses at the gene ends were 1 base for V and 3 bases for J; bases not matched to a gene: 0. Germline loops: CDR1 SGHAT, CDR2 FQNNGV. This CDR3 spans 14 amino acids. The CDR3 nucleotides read TGTGCCAGCAGCTTAGGGGACAGGGGCTACGAGCAGTACTTC. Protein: CASSLGDRGYEQYF.

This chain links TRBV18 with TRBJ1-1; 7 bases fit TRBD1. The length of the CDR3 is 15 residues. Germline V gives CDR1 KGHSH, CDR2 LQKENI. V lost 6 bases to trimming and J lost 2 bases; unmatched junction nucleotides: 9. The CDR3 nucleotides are TGTGCCAGCTCCCTTGTAGGGGGCGGAAACACTGAAGCTTTCTTT. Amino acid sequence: CASSLVGGGNTEAFF.

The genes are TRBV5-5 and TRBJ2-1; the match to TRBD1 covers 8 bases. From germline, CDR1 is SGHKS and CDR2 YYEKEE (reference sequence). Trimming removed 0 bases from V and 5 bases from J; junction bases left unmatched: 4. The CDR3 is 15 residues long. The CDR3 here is CASSLETGANNEQFF. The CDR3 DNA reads TGTGCCAGCAGCTTGGAGACAGGGGCTAACAATGAGCAGTTCTTC.

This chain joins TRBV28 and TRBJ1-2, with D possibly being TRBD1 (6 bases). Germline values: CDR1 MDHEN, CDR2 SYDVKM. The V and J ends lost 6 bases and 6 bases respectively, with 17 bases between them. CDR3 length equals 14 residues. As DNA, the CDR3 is TGTGCCAGCAGCTCCCCCCACAGGGTCAATGGCTACACCTTC. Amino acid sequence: CASSSPHRVNGYTF.

The CDR3: CASSSGANYGYTF. The CDR3 region has the DNA TGTGCCAGCAGTTCCGGAGCTAACTATGGCTACACCTTC. The chain combines TRBV6-5 with TRBJ1-2, with D unresolved. The CDR3 runs 13 residues. CDR1 is MNHEY and CDR2 is SVGAGI in the germline V gene. The ends were cut back, 4 bases at V and 0 bases at J, with 6 bases in the middle.

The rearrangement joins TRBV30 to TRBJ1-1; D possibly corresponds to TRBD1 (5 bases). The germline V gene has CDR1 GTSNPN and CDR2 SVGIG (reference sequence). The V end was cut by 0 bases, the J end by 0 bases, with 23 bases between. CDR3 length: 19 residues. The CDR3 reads CAWSVRRVFGGILNTEAFF. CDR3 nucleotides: TGTGCCTGGAGTGTGAGGCGGGTGTTCGGGGGAATCTTGAACACTGAAGCTTTCTTT.

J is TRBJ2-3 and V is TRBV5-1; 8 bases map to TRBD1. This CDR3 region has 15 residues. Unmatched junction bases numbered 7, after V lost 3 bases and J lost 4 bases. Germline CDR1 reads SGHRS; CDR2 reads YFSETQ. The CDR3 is CASSSSDRGADTQYF. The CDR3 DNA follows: TGCGCCAGCAGCTCTTCTGACAGGGGAGCAGATACGCAGTATTTT.

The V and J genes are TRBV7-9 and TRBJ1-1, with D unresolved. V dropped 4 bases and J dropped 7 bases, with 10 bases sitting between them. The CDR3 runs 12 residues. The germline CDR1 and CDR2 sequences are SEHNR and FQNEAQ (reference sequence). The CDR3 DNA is TGTGCCAGCAGCTCCTCACATTATGAAGCTTTCTTT. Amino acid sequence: CASSSSHYEAFF. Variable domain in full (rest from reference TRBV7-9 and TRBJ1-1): DTGVSQNPRHKITKRGQNVTFRCDPISEHNRLYWYRQTLGQGPEFLTYFQNEAQLEKSRLLSDRFSAERPKGSFSTLEIQRTEQGDSAMYLCASSSSHYEAFFGQGTRLTVV.

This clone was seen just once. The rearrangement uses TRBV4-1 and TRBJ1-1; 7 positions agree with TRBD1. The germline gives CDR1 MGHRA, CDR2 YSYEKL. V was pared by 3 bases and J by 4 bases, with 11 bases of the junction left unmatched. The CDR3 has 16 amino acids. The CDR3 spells CASSHNLNRGSTEAFF. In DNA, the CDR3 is TGCGCCAGCAGCCACAACTTAAACAGGGGTTCCACTGAAGCTTTCTTT.

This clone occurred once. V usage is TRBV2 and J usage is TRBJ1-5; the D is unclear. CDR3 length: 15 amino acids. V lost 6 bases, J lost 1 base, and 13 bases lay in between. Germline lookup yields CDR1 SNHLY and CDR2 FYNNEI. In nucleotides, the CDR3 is TGTGCCAGCAGCGCCGTGGTAGCGAGCAATCAGCCCCAGCATTTT. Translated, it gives CASSAVVASNQPQHF.

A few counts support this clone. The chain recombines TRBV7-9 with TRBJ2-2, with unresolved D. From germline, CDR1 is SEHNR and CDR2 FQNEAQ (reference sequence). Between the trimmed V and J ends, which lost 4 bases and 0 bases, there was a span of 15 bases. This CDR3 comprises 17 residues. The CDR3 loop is CASSSNGGLANTGELFF. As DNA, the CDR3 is TGTGCCAGCAGCTCCAACGGTGGGCTCGCGAACACCGGGGAGCTGTTTTTT.

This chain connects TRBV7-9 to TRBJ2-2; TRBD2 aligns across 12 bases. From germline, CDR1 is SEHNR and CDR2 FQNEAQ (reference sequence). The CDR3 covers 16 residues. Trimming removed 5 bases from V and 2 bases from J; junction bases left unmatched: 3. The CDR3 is CASSASGRANTGELFF. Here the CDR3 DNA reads TGTGCCAGCAGCGCTAGCGGGAGGGCCAACACCGGGGAGCTGTTTTTT.

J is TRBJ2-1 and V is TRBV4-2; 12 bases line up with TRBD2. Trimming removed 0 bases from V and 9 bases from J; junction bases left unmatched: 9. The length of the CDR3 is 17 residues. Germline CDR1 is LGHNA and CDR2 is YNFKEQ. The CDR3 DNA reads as TGTGCCAGCAGCCAAGATGAGGCTAGCGGGAGGGTTTCTGAGCAGTTCTTC. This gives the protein CASSQDEASGRVSEQFF.

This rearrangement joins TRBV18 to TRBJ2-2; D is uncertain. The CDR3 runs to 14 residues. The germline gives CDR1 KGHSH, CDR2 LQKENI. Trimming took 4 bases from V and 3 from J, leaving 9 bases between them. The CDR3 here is CASSLNGYTGELFF. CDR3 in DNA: TGTGCCAGCTCACTAAACGGGTACACCGGGGAGCTGTTTTTT.

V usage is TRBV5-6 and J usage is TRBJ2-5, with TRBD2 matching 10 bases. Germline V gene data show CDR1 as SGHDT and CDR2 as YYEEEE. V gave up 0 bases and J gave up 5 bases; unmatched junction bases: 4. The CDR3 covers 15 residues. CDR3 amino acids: CASSLVAGGEETQYF. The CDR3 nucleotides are TGTGCCAGCAGCTTGGTAGCGGGAGGAGAGGAGACCCAGTACTTC.